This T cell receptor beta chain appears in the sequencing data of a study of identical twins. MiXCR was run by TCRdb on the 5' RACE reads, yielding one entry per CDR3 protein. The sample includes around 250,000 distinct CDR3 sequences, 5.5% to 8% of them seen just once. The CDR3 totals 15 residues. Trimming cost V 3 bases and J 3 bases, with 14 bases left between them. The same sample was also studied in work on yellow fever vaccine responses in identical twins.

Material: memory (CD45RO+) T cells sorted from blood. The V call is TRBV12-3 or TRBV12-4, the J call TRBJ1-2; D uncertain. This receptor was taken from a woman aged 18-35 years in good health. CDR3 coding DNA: TGTGCCAGCAGTTTTGGCCGCAAGAGGCACTATGGCTACACCTTC. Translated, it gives CASSFGRKRHYGYTF.